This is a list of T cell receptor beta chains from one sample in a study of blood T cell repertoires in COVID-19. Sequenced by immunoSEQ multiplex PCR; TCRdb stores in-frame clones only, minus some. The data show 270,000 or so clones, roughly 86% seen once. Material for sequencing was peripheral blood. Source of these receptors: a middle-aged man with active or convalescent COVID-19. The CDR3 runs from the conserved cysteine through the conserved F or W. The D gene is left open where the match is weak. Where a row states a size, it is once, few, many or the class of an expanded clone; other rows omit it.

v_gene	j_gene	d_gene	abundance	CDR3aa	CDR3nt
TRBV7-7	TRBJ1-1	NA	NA	CASSYTVNTEAFF	TGTGCCAGCAGTTACACAGTGAACACTGAAGCTTTCTTT
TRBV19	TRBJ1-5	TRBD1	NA	CASTLYRGQGGQPQHF	TGTGCCAGTACCCTTTACAGAGGGCAGGGGGGTCAGCCCCAGCATTTT
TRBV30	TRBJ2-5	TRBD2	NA	CAWSRTREGTQYF	TGTGCCTGGAGCCGGACTAGGGAAGGGACCCAGTACTTC
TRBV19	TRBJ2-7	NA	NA	CASSISRGAYEQYF	TGTGCCAGTAGTATCAGCAGGGGGGCCTACGAGCAGTACTTC
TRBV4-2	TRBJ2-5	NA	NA	CASSPSSGETQYF	TGTGCCAGCAGCCCCTCCTCCGGAGAGACCCAGTACTTC
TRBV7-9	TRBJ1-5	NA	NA	CASSPQGEGQPQHF	TGTGCCAGCAGCCCGCAGGGTGAAGGGCAGCCCCAGCATTTT
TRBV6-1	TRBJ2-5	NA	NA	CASSDEPRITAQYF	TGTGCCAGCAGTGACGAGCCCCGTATCACGGCCCAGTACTTC
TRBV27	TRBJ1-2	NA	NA	CASSSLAPPNYGYTF	TGTGCCAGCAGTTCCCTAGCACCACCTAACTATGGCTACACCTTC
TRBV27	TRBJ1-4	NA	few	CASSLFPATNEKLFF	TGTGCCAGCAGTTTATTCCCCGCAACTAATGAAAAACTGTTTTTT
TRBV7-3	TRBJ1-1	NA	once	CASSHSGGQDEAFF	TGTGCCAGCAGCCATAGCGGGGGGCAAGATGAAGCTTTCTTT
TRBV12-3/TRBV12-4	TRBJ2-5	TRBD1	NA	CASNLQGKETQYF	TGTGCCAGCAACTTACAGGGGAAAGAGACCCAGTACTTC
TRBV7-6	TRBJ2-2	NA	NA	CASSFSRTVNTGELFF	TGTGCCAGCAGCTTCTCTAGGACAGTCAACACCGGGGAGCTGTTTTTT
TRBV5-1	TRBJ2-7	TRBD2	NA	CASSLAGTRGYEQYF	TGCGCCAGCAGCTTAGCCGGGACTAGGGGCTACGAGCAGTACTTC
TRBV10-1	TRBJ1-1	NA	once	CASQGGSTEAFF	TGCGCCAGCCAGGGTGGAAGCACTGAAGCTTTCTTT
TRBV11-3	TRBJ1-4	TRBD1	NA	CASSQRMGQAEKLFF	TGTGCCAGCAGCCAGAGGATGGGACAGGCCGAAAAACTGTTTTTT
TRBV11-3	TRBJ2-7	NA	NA	CASSLDGETPPYEQYF	TGTGCCAGCAGCTTAGATGGCGAGACACCACCCTACGAGCAGTACTTC
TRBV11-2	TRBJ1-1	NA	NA	CASSLEGAAMNTEAFF	TGTGCCAGCAGCTTAGAAGGGGCGGCAATGAACACTGAAGCTTTCTTT
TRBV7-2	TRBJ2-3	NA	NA	CASSPRGDTQYF	TGTGCCAGCAGCCCCCGCGGAGATACGCAGTATTTT
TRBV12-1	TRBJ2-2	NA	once	CASTALLWLAGRYTGELFF	TGTGCCAGCACAGCCTTATTGTGGCTAGCGGGGCGTTACACCGGGGAGCTGTTTTTT
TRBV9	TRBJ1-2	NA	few	CASSPTSALNYGYTF	TGTGCCAGCAGCCCCACGAGCGCGCTTAACTATGGCTACACCTTC
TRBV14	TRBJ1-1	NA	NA	CASSQRTGIPEAFF	TGTGCCAGCAGCCAGAGAACAGGGATCCCTGAAGCTTTCTTT
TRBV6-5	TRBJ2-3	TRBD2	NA	CASSSRSGSADTQYF	TGTGCCAGCAGTTCCCGTAGCGGGAGTGCAGATACGCAGTATTTT
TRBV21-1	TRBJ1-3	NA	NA	CASSKVEISGNTIYF	TGTGCCAGCAGCAAAGTGGAGATCTCTGGAAACACCATATATTTT
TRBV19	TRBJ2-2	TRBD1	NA	CASTQLPPAETGDTGELFF	TGTGCCAGTACCCAACTTCCTCCGGCCGAGACAGGGGACACCGGGGAGCTGTTTTTT
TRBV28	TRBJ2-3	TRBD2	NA	CASSSAGRGPDTQYF	TGTGCCAGCAGTTCAGCGGGGAGGGGCCCAGATACGCAGTATTTT
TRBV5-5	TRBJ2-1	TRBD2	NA	CASSSGLAVSSYNEQFF	TGTGCCAGCAGCTCGGGACTAGCGGTAAGCTCCTACAATGAGCAGTTCTTC
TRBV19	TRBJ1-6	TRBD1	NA	CASSGSGQGRSPLHF	TGTGCCAGTAGTGGTTCGGGACAGGGTCGTTCACCCCTCCACTTT
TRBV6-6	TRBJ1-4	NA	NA	CASSPAQDSHEKLFF	TGTGCCAGCAGTCCGGCCCAAGACAGTCATGAAAAACTGTTTTTT
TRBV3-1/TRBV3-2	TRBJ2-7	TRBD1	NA	CASSQRDRPYEQYF	TGTGCCAGCAGCCAGAGGGACAGACCCTACGAGCAGTACTTC
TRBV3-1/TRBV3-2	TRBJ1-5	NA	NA	CASSQGEFQPQHF	TGTGCCAGCAGCCAAGGGGAGTTTCAGCCCCAGCATTTT
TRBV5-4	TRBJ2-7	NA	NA	CASSLVADTTYEQYF	TGTGCCAGCAGCTTGGTGGCGGACACTACCTACGAGCAGTACTTC
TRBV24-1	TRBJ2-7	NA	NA	CATSQPGGYEQYF	TGTGCCACCAGCCAGCCCGGGGGTTACGAGCAGTACTTC
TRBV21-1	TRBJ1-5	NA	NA	CASSKECGGRHF	TGTGCCAGCAGCAAAGAGTGCGGCGGAAGGCATTTT
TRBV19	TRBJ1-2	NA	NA	CASSSTVDGYTF	TGTGCCAGTAGTTCAACGGTGGATGGCTACACCTTC
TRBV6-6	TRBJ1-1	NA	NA	CASNGGGIDLAEAFF	TGTGCCAGCAACGGGGGGGGGATCGACTTGGCTGAAGCTTTCTTT
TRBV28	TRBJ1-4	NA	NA	CASGPGGRKEKLFF	TGTGCCAGCGGCCCCGGGGGGCGTAAAGAAAAACTGTTTTTT
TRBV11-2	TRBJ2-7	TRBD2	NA	CASSFAGDEQYF	TGTGCCAGCAGCTTTGCGGGGGATGAGCAGTACTTC
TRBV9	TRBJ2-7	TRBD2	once	CASSVGTSVGKGAYEQYF	TGTGCCAGCAGCGTAGGAACTAGCGTGGGAAAAGGAGCCTACGAGCAGTACTTC
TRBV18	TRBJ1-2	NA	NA	CASSPPGLGLAGDYGYTF	TGTGCCAGCTCACCACCGGGGCTGGGTTTGGCGGGGGACTATGGCTACACCTTC
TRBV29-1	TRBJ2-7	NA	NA	CSVVADSREQYF	TGCAGCGTTGTGGCCGACAGCCGCGAGCAGTACTTC
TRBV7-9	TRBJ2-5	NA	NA	CASSLASGTQETQYF	TGTGCCAGCAGCTTAGCTAGCGGTACCCAAGAGACCCAGTACTTC
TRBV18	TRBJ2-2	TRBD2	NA	CASSPLLAGDSNTGELFF	TGTGCCAGCTCACCACTACTAGCGGGAGATTCGAACACCGGGGAGCTGTTTTTT
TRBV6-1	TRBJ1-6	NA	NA	CASSDPPIQGRNSPLHF	TGTGCCAGCAGTGATCCCCCCATACAGGGAAGGAATTCACCCCTCCACTTT
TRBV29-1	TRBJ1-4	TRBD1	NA	CSVRTGVSNEKLFF	TGCAGCGTTCGTACAGGGGTTTCTAATGAAAAACTGTTTTTT
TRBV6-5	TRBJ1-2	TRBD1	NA	CASSYDRGQNGYTF	TGTGCCAGCAGTTACGACAGGGGGCAAAATGGCTACACCTTC
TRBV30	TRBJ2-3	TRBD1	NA	CAQGQSHTDTQYF	TGTGCCCAGGGACAGAGCCACACAGATACGCAGTATTTT
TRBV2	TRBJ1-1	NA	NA	CASRQQDRNTEAFF	TGTGCCAGCAGACAACAGGATAGGAACACTGAAGCTTTCTTT
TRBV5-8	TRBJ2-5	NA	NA	CASSLGQHQETQYF	TGTGCCAGCAGCCTTGGGCAGCACCAAGAGACCCAGTACTTC
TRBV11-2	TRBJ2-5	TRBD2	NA	CASSLEAGGRETQYF	TGTGCCAGCAGCTTAGAGGCGGGGGGGCGAGAGACCCAGTACTTC
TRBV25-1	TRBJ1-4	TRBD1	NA	CASSAVTGELEKLFF	TGTGCCAGCAGTGCCGTGACAGGGGAGTTAGAAAAACTGTTTTTT
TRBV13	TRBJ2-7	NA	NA	CASSLGTGSEAYEQYF	TGTGCCAGCAGCTTAGGTACGGGGTCGGAGGCCTACGAGCAGTACTTC
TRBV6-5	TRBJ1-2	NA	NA	CASSGQAYGYTF	TGTGCCAGCTCTGGGCAGGCCTATGGCTACACCTTC
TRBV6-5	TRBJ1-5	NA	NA	CASSYEGVNQPQHF	TGTGCCAGCAGTTACGAAGGGGTCAATCAGCCCCAGCATTTT
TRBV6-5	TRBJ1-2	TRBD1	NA	CASGNRQGFDYGYTF	TGTGCCAGCGGGAACCGACAGGGGTTTGACTATGGCTACACCTTC
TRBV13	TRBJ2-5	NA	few	CASSLDVGAHQETQYF	TGTGCCAGCAGCTTAGATGTTGGGGCGCACCAAGAGACCCAGTACTTC
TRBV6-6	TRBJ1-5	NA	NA	CASRQPPSDPQHF	TGTGCCAGCAGACAGCCCCCGTCCGATCCCCAGCATTTT
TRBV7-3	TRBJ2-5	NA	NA	CASSSDSRETQYF	TGTGCCAGCAGCTCCGACAGTCGGGAGACCCAGTACTTC